The 30 T cell receptor beta chains reported below all come from one sample, sequenced in a study of T cells in Graves' hyperthyroidism and ophthalmopathy (dated 2019 in TCRdb). Library preparation employed multiplex PCR. The sequencer listed for this sample is Illumina HiSeq 2000. The TCR beta CDR3 regions were amplified from the RNA transcripts. The TCR CDR3 was subjected to a first round of RT-PCR using the HTBI primer set and the Qiagen OneStep RT-PCR kit. Using fastp trimming at Q25 and MiXCR clonotype assembly, TCRdb reanalyzed the public sequencing data and kept in-frame beta chains. Each record represents a unique CDR3 protein, reported with the most common genes and DNA among its rows. This sample holds hundreds of thousands of distinct CDR3 sequences; about 13% were observed only once. Around 9.2% of the sample comes from the top ten. Source material: blood. The receptors originated from a woman under 30 with Graves' hyperthyroidism.

The table lists this clonotype with many counts. This rearrangement joins TRBV28 to TRBJ1-6, with 12 bases aligning to TRBD1. V was pared by 5 bases and J by 1 base, with 9 bases of the junction left unmatched. CDR1 and CDR2 (germline): MDHEN, SYDVKM. The CDR3 is made up of 19 amino acids. The CDR3 reads CASSRDRGHGRSYNSPLHF. The DNA for the CDR3 is TGTGCCAGCAGTAGGGACAGGGGGCATGGAAGGTCCTATAATTCACCCCTCCACTTT.

This clonotype was observed a handful of times. This CDR3 is missing its conserved last phenylalanine or tryptophan, likely due to a read error. The chain joins TRBV12-3 or TRBV12-4 to TRBJ1-6; the D gene is possibly TRBD1 (5 bases). V was cut by 1 base and J by 1 base, with 5 bases left in between. The CDR3 length is 15 residues. In DNA form, the CDR3 reads TGTGCCAGCAGTTTAGGGGGGTCCTATAATTCACCCCTCCACCTT. Its protein is CASSLGGSYNSPLHL.

This clonotype was detected many times. CDR3 coding DNA: TGTGCCAGCAGCGTCCACAGGGTTGGGAACACTGAAGCTTTCTTT. Protein: CASSVHRVGNTEAFF. The chain combines TRBV7-8 with TRBJ1-1; maybe TRBD1 (6 bases). Germline V gives CDR1 SGHVS, CDR2 FQNEAQ. The germline V and J ends were trimmed by 5 bases and 1 base, with 14 bases remaining between them. The CDR3 contains 15 residues. The entire variable domain, with the rest obtained from reference TRBV7-8 and TRBJ1-1, is as follows: GAGVSQSPRYKVAKRGQDVALRCDPISGHVSLFWYQQALGQGPEFLTYFQNEAQLDKSGLPSDRFFAERPEGSVSTLKIQRTQQEDSAVYLCASSVHRVGNTEAFFGQGTRLTVV.

This clonotype was recorded a few times. The rearrangement joins TRBV20-1 to TRBJ1-5, with D hard to call. Looked up from germline, CDR1 is DFQATT and CDR2 is SNEGSKA (reference sequence). V was clipped by 5 bases and J by 3 bases, with 14 bases between them. The CDR3 is 14 amino acids. The DNA for the CDR3 is TGCAGTGCTTCGACTAATACGGACAATCAGCCCCAGCATTTT. As protein: CSASTNTDNQPQHF.

This clonotype was detected many times. The chain links TRBV20-1 to TRBJ2-7; 9 nucleotides agree with TRBD1. The CDR3 has 13 residues. Germline assignment: CDR1 DFQATT and CDR2 SNEGSKA (reference sequence). The trim removed 6 bases at V and 5 bases at J, leaving 8 bases unmatched. CDR3: CSAPGQGYDEQYF. The CDR3, as DNA: TGCAGTGCCCCGGGACAGGGTTACGACGAGCAGTACTTC.

The V gene is TRBV28, the J gene TRBJ1-5, with D unresolved. Germline V gene lookup returns CDR1 MDHEN and CDR2 SYDVKM. V was trimmed by 2 bases and J by 7 bases, leaving 12 bases between them. The CDR3 covers 14 residues. CDR3 region: CASSLANQQQPQHF. The CDR3 nucleotides are TGTGCCAGCAGTTTAGCGAACCAACAGCAGCCCCAGCATTTT.

This clonotype has a count of ten or more. This chain joins TRBV30 and TRBJ2-1; the match to TRBD1 covers 8 bases. With 3 bases clipped from V and 9 bases from J, the junction kept 7 bases outside the gene matches. Germline V gives CDR1 GTSNPN, CDR2 SVGIG (reference sequence). CDR3 length: 13 amino acids. The CDR3 here is CAWSTQGAAEQFF. The CDR3, as DNA: TGTGCCTGGAGCACCCAGGGGGCTGCTGAGCAGTTCTTC.

There are many counts of this clonotype. The chain is built from TRBV5-1 and TRBJ1-2; 7 nucleotides agree with TRBD1. The trim removed 0 bases at V and 5 bases at J, leaving 4 bases unmatched. The CDR3 extends over 14 amino acids. CDR1 is SGHRS and CDR2 is YFSETQ in the germline V gene. The chain's CDR3 is CASSLAGTVYGYTF. The CDR3 DNA sequence: TGCGCCAGCAGCTTGGCGGGGACAGTATATGGCTACACCTTC.

This clonotype was counted at least ten times. The chain links TRBV18 to TRBJ2-7; unclear D gene. The CDR3 contains 11 residues. V was trimmed by 6 bases and J by 3 bases, leaving 6 bases between them. Germline CDR1 is KGHSH and CDR2 is LQKENI. The CDR3 sequence is CASSPNYEQYF. Here the CDR3 DNA reads TGTGCCAGCTCGCCTAACTACGAGCAGTACTTC.

The J gene is TRBJ1-2, the V gene TRBV10-3; 8 bases agree with TRBD1. Trimming removed 3 bases from V and 3 bases from J; junction bases left unmatched: 6. Germline CDR1 reads ENHRY; CDR2 reads SYGVKD. The CDR3 spans 15 residues. CDR3 coding DNA: TGTGCCATCAGTGATTCCGGGACAGGCTACTATGGCTACACCTTC. This sequence encodes CAISDSGTGYYGYTF.

This clonotype was found many times. CDR3 coding DNA: TGTGCCAGCAGTTTAGGGGGATATAGCAATCAGCCCCAGCATTTT. Protein: CASSLGGYSNQPQHF. V is TRBV12-3 or TRBV12-4 and J is TRBJ1-5, with D uncertain. V lost 1 base, J lost 0 bases, and 7 bases lay in between. The CDR3 totals 15 residues.

The chain joins TRBV19 to TRBJ2-7, with D unresolved. With 6 bases removed from V and 2 bases from J, the gap between germline ends came to 17 bases. This CDR3 has 15 residues. Germline V gene lookup returns CDR1 LNHDA and CDR2 SQIVND (reference sequence). The CDR3 nucleotides read TGTGCCAGTAGCGACGTGGCAAAGATGGCCTACGAGCAGTACTTC. This codes for CASSDVAKMAYEQYF.

This clonotype was seen repeatedly, ten times or more. The chain uses TRBV28 and TRBJ1-1, with D tentatively TRBD1 (5 bases). The V gene lost 5 bases and the J gene lost 4 bases, with 20 bases spanning the gap. Germline CDR1 MDHEN, CDR2 SYDVKM. This CDR3 has 16 residues. Written as DNA, the CDR3 is TGTGCCAGCAGTCCATCATCGGGACTGCCCCTCACTGAAGCTTTCTTT. As protein: CASSPSSGLPLTEAFF.

The table lists this clonotype with a few counts. A junction boundary mismatches the germline segment, possibly from a read error. The V and J genes are TRBV6-1 and TRBJ1-1; D uncertain. Germline V gene data show CDR1 as MNHNS and CDR2 as SASEGT. This CDR3 comprises 13 residues. The CDR3 DNA follows: TGTGCCAGCAGCGAAGTTCACCTGGTTGAAGCTTTCTTT. This translates into CASSEVHLVEAFF.

Many counts were recorded for this clonotype. This rearrangement joins TRBV7-8 to TRBJ2-3, with D hard to call. The length of the CDR3 is 17 residues. The germline V gene has CDR1 SGHVS and CDR2 FQNEAQ. V dropped 7 bases and J dropped 6 bases, with 26 bases sitting between them. As DNA, the CDR3 is TGTGCCAGCATCAAAAGAGCCCTAAGTATTGGCGGTGATACGCAGTATTTT. Amino acid sequence: CASIKRALSIGGDTQYF.

This clonotype was counted at least ten times. This rearrangement joins TRBV28 to TRBJ1-2; tentative D call: TRBD1 (6 bases). This CDR3 spans 14 amino acids. V gave up 0 bases and J gave up 5 bases, with 10 bases separating them. CDR1 is MDHEN, CDR2 SYDVKM, per germline. The CDR3 nucleotides are TGTGCCAGCAGTTTATGGGGAGGGGGTTATGGCTACACCTTC. Protein: CASSLWGGGYGYTF.

About this clonotype itself: Being one base from a much bigger clone, this may be a read error. The genes are TRBV2 and TRBJ2-5; no reliable D call. CDR3 length: 13 amino acids. Germline values: CDR1 SNHLY, CDR2 FYNNEI. The germline V and J ends were trimmed by 4 bases and 5 bases, with 11 bases remaining between them. The CDR3 nucleotides are TGTGCCAGCAGTGCTACCTTTAGGGAGACCCAGTACTTC. Its translation: CASSATFRETQYF.

This clonotype was seen at least ten times. The rearrangement uses TRBV6-2 or TRBV6-3 and TRBJ2-3; 7 positions agree with TRBD2. Trimming cost V 6 bases and J 5 bases; bases outside gene matches: 8. The length of the CDR3 is 14 residues. Germline loops: CDR1 MNHEY, CDR2 SVGEGT. CDR3 in amino acids: CASSSLASGDTQYF. As DNA, the CDR3 is TGTGCCAGCAGCAGCTTGGCTAGCGGAGATACGCAGTATTTT.

This chain uses TRBV18 with TRBJ1-2, with D possibly matching TRBD1 (5 bases). Germline V CDR1 and CDR2: KGHSH, LQKENI. The CDR3 sequence is 15 residues long. Trimming removed 1 base at V and 6 bases at J, with 15 bases between. The CDR3 spells CASSPLPGQKDGYTF. The DNA for the CDR3 is TGTGCCAGCTCACCACTCCCGGGGCAGAAGGATGGCTACACCTTC.

This clonotype was counted ten times or more. The rearrangement links TRBV5-1 to TRBJ2-1, with 12 bases identical to TRBD1. The V and J ends lost 4 bases and 4 bases, in that order; junction bases with no gene match: 3. This CDR3 region has 15 residues. The V gene's germline CDR1 is SGHRS and CDR2 YFSETQ. The chain's CDR3 is CASSPGQGAYNEQFF. As DNA, the CDR3 is TGCGCCAGCAGCCCGGGACAGGGGGCGTACAATGAGCAGTTCTTC.

At least ten counts were recorded for this clonotype. The chain links TRBV20-1 to TRBJ2-3; weak D call: TRBD1 (5 bases). This CDR3 region has 14 residues. Germline V gene lookup returns CDR1 DFQATT and CDR2 SNEGSKA (reference sequence). The CDR3 DNA reads as TGCAGCGGATGGGGCCCGACTCGCACAGATACGCAGTATTTT. Amino acid sequence: CSGWGPTRTDTQYF.

For this clonotype: A much larger clone is a single base away; this may be a read error. The chain uses TRBV27 and TRBJ2-7; 8 bases are shared with TRBD1. The tail of the sequence fits TRBJ2-1 better, so the J call may be wrong. There are 14 residues in the CDR3. CDR1 MNHEY and CDR2 SMNVEV come from the germline V gene (reference sequence). The chain's CDR3 is CAVRTGQASYEQFF. CDR3 nucleotide sequence: TGTGCCGTGCGGACGGGACAGGCCTCCTACGAGCAGTTCTTC.

The sample holds many counts of this clonotype. The chain links TRBV7-3 to TRBJ1-6, with D hard to call. The length of the CDR3 is 13 residues. Trimming shortened V by 5 bases and J by 8 bases, and 10 bases separated the two germline ends. Germline CDR1 reads SGHTA; CDR2 reads FQGTGA. The CDR3 DNA reads as TGTGCCAGCAGCCGCACGGAAGATTCACCCCTCCACTTT. It translates to CASSRTEDSPLHF.

In its sample, this clonotype was seen many times. The genes are TRBV5-1 and TRBJ2-1, with 16 bases fitting TRBD2. The CDR3 sequence is 20 residues long. V dropped 1 base and J dropped 7; count of bases not matched to a gene: 14. CDR1 SGHRS and CDR2 YFSETQ come from the germline V gene. CDR3 sequence reads: CASSLSGLAGGLSRGNEQFF. The CDR3 DNA reads as TGCGCCAGCAGCTTGTCGGGACTAGCGGGAGGGCTATCCCGGGGAAATGAGCAGTTCTTC.

The chain carries TRBV20-1 and TRBJ2-7; D gene uncertain. V gave up 3 bases and J gave up 1 base, with 16 bases separating them. The germline gives CDR1 DFQATT, CDR2 SNEGSKA (reference sequence). This CDR3 contains 15 residues. The CDR3 region is CSASLFRADSYEQYF. The CDR3 DNA reads as TGCAGTGCTAGTTTATTTCGGGCCGATTCCTACGAGCAGTACTTC.

This clonotype was found many times. The genes are TRBV27 and TRBJ2-5; either TRBD1 or TRBD2 may supply D (7 bases each). The CDR3 runs to 16 residues. CDR1 is MNHEY, CDR2 SMNVEV, per germline (reference sequence). Trimming removed 5 bases at V and 3 bases at J, with 19 bases between. The CDR3 DNA is TGTGCCAGCAGTGGCCCCAGGGGGGGTTATGAAGAGACCCAGTACTTC. Protein: CASSGPRGGYEETQYF.

This clonotype appeared many times. The V gene is TRBV27, the J gene TRBJ1-5, with D maybe TRBD1 (6 bases). The CDR3 has 16 amino acids. Trimming took off 5 bases at V and 7 bases at J, with 21 bases between the two ends. Germline V gene data show CDR1 as MNHEY and CDR2 as SMNVEV (reference sequence). The CDR3 nucleotides are TGTGCCAGCAGTCCGGACCCCACAGGGAGGGGACAGCCCCAGCATTTT. It translates to CASSPDPTGRGQPQHF.

This clonotype has at least ten counts. The chain recombines TRBV7-2 with TRBJ2-7; D possibly corresponds to TRBD2 (8 bases). Germline V gene data show CDR1 as SGHTA and CDR2 as FQGNSA. The CDR3 is 17 amino acids. Trimming pared 6 bases from V and 1 base from J, leaving 22 bases between. This CDR3 is CASRPKGAGGPSYEQYF. The CDR3 bases are TGTGCCAGCAGACCTAAGGGGGCGGGGGGCCCATCCTACGAGCAGTACTTC.

This clonotype has at least ten counts. V gene TRBV27 combines with J gene TRBJ2-3; D not resolved. V lost 8 bases to trimming and J lost 1 base, with 13 bases between them. The CDR3 extends over 14 amino acids. CDR1 and CDR2 (germline): MNHEY, SMNVEV (reference sequence). CDR3 loop: CASAFNPGTDTQYF. CDR3 DNA sequence: TGTGCCAGCGCGTTTAACCCGGGCACAGATACGCAGTATTTT.

This clonotype was counted ten times or more. The chain couples TRBV28 to TRBJ1-5; D may be TRBD1 (6 bases). Germline assignment: CDR1 MDHEN and CDR2 SYDVKM. The length of the CDR3 is 16 residues. V was shortened by 3 bases and J by 4 bases, with 16 bases between the two germline ends. Written as DNA, the CDR3 is TGTGCCAGCAGTTTGTTAAAGGGGGGAGCAAATCAGCCCCAGCATTTT. It is translated as CASSLLKGGANQPQHF.